The next 29 T cell receptor beta chains were all read from a single sample in a study of Ad26.COV2.S vaccination and SARS-CoV-2 variants. This sample's treatment: around 19 received Ad26.COV2.S at low or high dose, single or two shots; about 5 received placebo; per-sample allocation not given. Samples analyzed were those drawn on day 63 after the first vaccine or placebo injection. Profiled with immunoSEQ multiplex PCR; TCRdb holds only in-frame clones, not every one. The table has hundreds of thousands of clones, 88% seen once. The sample was peripheral blood, taken in a trial of Ad26.COV2.S vaccine versus placebo. The receptors originated from a person between 18 and 60 years old who received the Ad26.COV2.S COVID-19 vaccine or a placebo.

V gene TRBV5-1 combines with J gene TRBJ2-2; D not certain. The CDR3 loop spans 16 amino acids. Trimming pared 4 bases from V and 5 bases from J, leaving 18 bases between. The germline V gene encodes CDR1 SGHRS and CDR2 YFSETQ. CDR3 bases: TGCGCCAGCAGCATCGCAGCGCCTAAGAGAACCGGGGAGCTGTTTTTT. It encodes CASSIAAPKRTGELFF.

In its sample, this clone was seen once. The chain couples TRBV7-8 to TRBJ1-5; the D is unclear. Trimming cost V 5 bases and J 0 bases, with 14 bases left between them. The germline V gene encodes CDR1 SGHVS and CDR2 FQNEAQ. CDR3 length: 16 residues. Written as DNA, the CDR3 is TGTGCCAGCAGCCAGGCGGCGGTGTATAGCAATCAGCCCCAGCATTTT. It translates to CASSQAAVYSNQPQHF.

The V call is TRBV7-2, the J call TRBJ2-1; TRBD1 agrees at 10 bases. The germline V gene has CDR1 SGHTA and CDR2 FQGNSA. The CDR3 is 16 amino acids. Trimming cost V 4 bases and J 0 bases; bases outside gene matches: 3. The CDR3 here is CASSSGQGGSYNEQFF. In DNA, the CDR3 is TGTGCCAGCAGCTCTGGACAGGGGGGCTCCTACAATGAGCAGTTCTTC.

The rearrangement links TRBV27 to TRBJ1-4, with 7 bases fitting TRBD1. The J segment lost 3 bases and the V segment lost 8 bases, leaving 6 bases of the junction unmatched. Germline CDR1 reads MNHEY; CDR2 reads SMNVEV (reference sequence). The CDR3 has 14 residues. As DNA, the CDR3 is TGTGCCAGCCGACAGGGTTGGGCTAATGAAAAACTGTTTTTT. It translates to CASRQGWANEKLFF.

The V and J genes are TRBV5-8 and TRBJ1-4, with D maybe TRBD1 (6 bases). Germline V gene data show CDR1 as SGHTS and CDR2 as YDEGEE. The germline V and J ends were trimmed by 6 bases and 5 bases, with 17 bases remaining between them. CDR3 length: 15 residues. The CDR3 region has the DNA TGTGCCAGCAACAACGACGTAGACAGGAATGAAAAACTGTTTTTT. Protein: CASNNDVDRNEKLFF.

The J gene is TRBJ2-3, the V gene TRBV5-1; 10 bases line up with TRBD2. The CDR3 spans 15 residues. Unmatched junction bases numbered 5, after V lost 4 bases and J lost 3 bases. The germline CDR1 and CDR2 sequences are SGHRS and YFSETQ. The CDR3 reads CASSQPTSGTDTQYF. CDR3 DNA sequence: TGCGCCAGCAGCCAACCGACTAGCGGGACAGATACGCAGTATTTT.

This clone was counted only a few times. The V call is TRBV5-5, the J call TRBJ1-2; D is perhaps TRBD1 (5 bases). The CDR3 is 14 amino acids. V was pared by 7 bases and J by 3 bases, with 16 bases between. Germline V lookup: CDR1 SGHKS, CDR2 YYEKEE (reference sequence). In nucleotides, the CDR3 is TGTGCCAGCGGGGGTGTGGCGCCCGACTATGGCTACACCTTC. It specifies CASGGVAPDYGYTF.

This sequence joins TRBV10-3 and TRBJ1-1; D gene uncertain. This CDR3 contains 14 residues. Trimming removed 2 bases from V and 4 bases from J, with 11 bases in between. CDR1 and CDR2 (germline): ENHRY, SYGVKD. DNA of the CDR3: TGTGCCATCAGTGAGGTGAGAGTGAGCACTGAAGCTTTCTTT. Protein sequence: CAISEVRVSTEAFF.

The CDR3: CASSLAIRQGVRTGELFF. For the CDR3, the DNA is TGTGCCAGCAGCTTAGCTATTCGACAGGGGGTTAGGACCGGGGAGCTGTTTTTT. This chain joins TRBV7-8 and TRBJ2-2; 9 bases agree with TRBD1. V trimming: 0 bases; J trimming: 5 bases; junction bases outside the gene matches: 10. CDR1 and CDR2 (germline): SGHVS, FQNEAQ. This CDR3 comprises 18 residues.

The chain has TRBV13 and TRBJ2-1, with 11 positions matching TRBD2. Trimming took 6 bases from V and 10 from J; bases not matched to a gene: 32. The CDR3 extends over 22 amino acids. Germline CDR1 PRHDT, CDR2 FYEKMQ (reference sequence). CDR3 sequence: CASSRFSPGTSGKTRPLREQFF. DNA for the CDR3: TGTGCCAGCAGTCGATTTTCCCCCGGGACTAGCGGAAAAACGAGGCCTCTCAGGGAGCAGTTCTTC.

The rearrangement uses TRBV11-2 and TRBJ1-1; no reliable D call. The V end lost 5 bases, the J end lost 1 base, and 11 bases lay between the germline ends. CDR3 size: 14 residues. CDR1 and CDR2 from the germline V gene are SGHAT and FQNNGV. The CDR3 here is CASSADAGNTEAFF. CDR3 in DNA: TGTGCCAGCAGCGCAGACGCAGGGAACACTGAAGCTTTCTTT.

This clone has a single count. The genes are TRBV4-3 and TRBJ2-2; TRBD2 agrees at 12 bases. In germline, CDR1 is LGHNA, CDR2 YSLEER. Trimming removed 0 bases from V and 6 bases from J; junction bases left unmatched: 5. The CDR3 is made up of 17 amino acids. The CDR3 region has the DNA TGCGCCAGCAGCCAAGATCTCCTAGCGGGGGGGCCCGGGGAGCTGTTTTTT. This gives the protein CASSQDLLAGGPGELFF.

The chain couples TRBV4-3 to TRBJ2-7, with 10 bases fitting TRBD1. V shed 1 base, J shed 6 bases, and the junction held 6 bases outside the gene matches. The CDR3 is 15 amino acids. The V gene's germline CDR1 is LGHNA and CDR2 YSLEER. DNA of the CDR3: TGCGCCAGCAGCCAAGGCCGGGACAGGGGACGCGAGCAGTACTTC. Protein sequence: CASSQGRDRGREQYF.

This chain connects TRBV2 to TRBJ2-3; D gene ambiguous. V dropped 8 bases and J dropped 0 bases, with 15 bases sitting between them. CDR3 size: 15 residues. CDR1 is SNHLY and CDR2 is FYNNEI in the germline V gene. CDR3 region: CASGQGSGSTDTQYF. The CDR3 region has the DNA TGTGCCAGCGGTCAAGGGTCCGGGAGCACAGATACGCAGTATTTT.

This clone was counted a few times. V usage is TRBV9 and J usage is TRBJ2-7, with TRBD1 matching over 10 bases. Looked up from germline, CDR1 is SGDLS and CDR2 is YYNGEE. With V trimmed by 2 bases and J by 3 bases, 5 bases remained unmatched. The CDR3 extends over 15 amino acids. CDR3 residues: CASSVSDRGFYEQYF. The CDR3 coding sequence is TGTGCCAGCAGCGTCTCGGACAGGGGGTTCTACGAGCAGTACTTC.

The chain is built from TRBV15 and TRBJ2-7; 9 bases fit TRBD2. The CDR3 covers 17 residues. V lost 0 bases to trimming and J lost 0 bases; unmatched junction nucleotides: 6. Germline CDR1 LNHNV, CDR2 YYDKDF (reference sequence). CDR3 in DNA: TGTGCCACCAGCAGAGATCCCCCTAGCGGGACCTCCTACGAGCAGTACTTC. It is translated as CATSRDPPSGTSYEQYF.

The gene calls are TRBV25-1 and TRBJ2-7; no clear D. Deletions cut 2 bases from V and 12 bases from J, with 14 bases between. CDR1 and CDR2 from the germline V gene are MGHDK and SYGVNS. The CDR3 is 12 amino acids. The CDR3 region is CASSEVDVPSYF. The CDR3 DNA reads TGTGCCAGCAGTGAAGTTGATGTCCCGTCGTACTTC.

The chain recombines TRBV6-6 with TRBJ1-5; weak D call: TRBD1 (5 bases). With 4 bases removed from V and 2 bases from J, the gap between germline ends came to 9 bases. The CDR3 contains 14 residues. The germline V gene has CDR1 MNHNY and CDR2 SVGAGI (reference sequence). CDR3 sequence (DNA): TGTGCCAGCAGTTCTTCACAGGGCAATCAGCCCCAGCATTTT. Amino acid sequence: CASSSSQGNQPQHF.

This rearrangement joins TRBV4-2 to TRBJ2-1; D uncertain. This CDR3 is 14 amino acids long. The germline CDR1 and CDR2 sequences are LGHNA and YNFKEQ. Trimming cost V 0 bases and J 4 bases, with 7 bases left between them. This chain's CDR3 is CASSQDASYNEQFF. The CDR3 DNA reads as TGTGCCAGCAGCCAAGATGCGTCGTACAATGAGCAGTTCTTC.

The J gene is TRBJ2-7, the V gene TRBV5-1; unclear D gene. CDR1 and CDR2 from the germline V gene are SGHRS and YFSETQ. Between the trimmed V and J ends, which lost 0 bases and 0 bases, there was a span of 7 bases. This CDR3 comprises 14 residues. The CDR3 DNA follows: TGCGCCAGCAGCTTGGAGAGAGGCTCCTACGAGCAGTACTTC. This gives the protein CASSLERGSYEQYF.

V usage is TRBV30 and J usage is TRBJ1-2; 8 bases align to TRBD1. Germline V gene lookup returns CDR1 GTSNPN and CDR2 SVGIG (reference sequence). This CDR3 contains 15 residues. The V gene end was trimmed by 1 base and the J gene end by 3 bases; junction bases not matched to a gene: 7. CDR3 coding DNA: TGTGCCTGGAGTGGGACAGGGTTTGCGGACTATGGCTACACCTTC. This translates into CAWSGTGFADYGYTF.

The DNA of the CDR3 is TGTGCCAGCACCAGGACAGGGATAACTGGGGCCAACGTCCTGACTTTC. Translating it yields CASTRTGITGANVLTF. The chain recombines TRBV5-6 with TRBJ2-6; TRBD1 aligns across 8 bases. The CDR3 is 16 residues long. CDR1 is SGHDT, CDR2 YYEEEE, per germline. V shed 6 bases and J 2 bases; nucleotides not matched to a gene: 7.

V gene TRBV28 combines with J gene TRBJ2-1, with TRBD1 identical over 8 bases. This CDR3 comprises 14 residues. Trimming removed 6 bases from V and 9 bases from J; junction bases left unmatched: 10. The V gene's germline CDR1 is MDHEN and CDR2 SYDVKM. The CDR3 DNA reads as TGTGCCAGCAGAACAGGGGGTCGGGGTGTTGAGCAGTTCTTC. Its protein is CASRTGGRGVEQFF. The full variable domain, rest sourced from reference TRBV28 and TRBJ2-1, is DVKVTQSSRYLVKRTGEKVFLECVQDMDHENMFWYRQDPGLGLRLIYFSYDVKMKEKGDIPEGYSVSREKKERFSLILESASTNQTSMYLCASRTGGRGVEQFFGPGTRLTVL.

The chain recombines TRBV29-1 with TRBJ2-3; no reliable D call. Trimming stripped 4 bases from V and 4 bases from J, with 15 bases between. The CDR3 runs 14 residues. Germline CDR1 is SQVTM and CDR2 is ANQGSEA. The CDR3 reads CSVVTDPRADTQYF. Written as DNA, the CDR3 is TGCAGCGTTGTTACAGACCCTAGGGCAGATACGCAGTATTTT.

The chain joins TRBV6-2 or TRBV6-3 to TRBJ1-5, with 10 nucleotides matching TRBD1. The length of the CDR3 is 17 residues. V lost 7 bases and J lost 3; bases outside the gene matches: 12. Germline V lookup: CDR1 MNHEY, CDR2 SVGEGT. CDR3 DNA sequence: TGTGCCAGCACCCCGACAGGGGGCCAAGGTGCCAATCAGCCCCAGCATTTT. Protein: CASTPTGGQGANQPQHF.

This clone has just one count. For the CDR3, the DNA is TGTGCCAGCAGCCGACAGGGGTCCAAGAACACTGAAGCTTTCTTT. Translating gives CASSRQGSKNTEAFF. This chain joins TRBV6-2 or TRBV6-3 and TRBJ1-1; the match to TRBD1 covers 8 bases. The CDR3 has 15 amino acids. Germline CDR1 and CDR2: MNHEY and SVGEGT. V was clipped by 6 bases and J by 1 base; unmatched bases: 7.

V is TRBV7-9 and J is TRBJ2-3, with D unclear. The CDR3 covers 13 residues. Germline-derived CDR1 and CDR2 are SEHNR and FQNEAQ (reference sequence). Trimming took off 4 bases at V and 0 bases at J, with 5 bases between the two ends. CDR3 bases: TGTGCCAGCAGCTCGCAGAGCACAGATACGCAGTATTTT. Protein: CASSSQSTDTQYF.

The table lists this clone with a count of one. The rearrangement joins TRBV29-1 to TRBJ1-2; D is unresolved. The V gene lost 1 base and the J gene lost 0 bases, with 9 bases spanning the gap. The CDR3 covers 14 residues. CDR1 is SQVTM and CDR2 is ANQGSEA in the germline V gene. CDR3 nucleotide sequence: TGCAGCGTTGAAGGTCCCCCCGCTAACTATGGCTACACCTTC. Encoded protein: CSVEGPPANYGYTF. Filled out from reference TRBV29-1 and TRBJ1-2, the complete variable domain reads SAVISQKPSRDICQRGTSLTIQCQVDSQVTMMFWYRQQPGQSLTLIATANQGSEATYESGFVIDKFPISRPNLTFSTLTVSNMSPEDSSIYLCSVEGPPANYGYTFGSGTRLTVV.

V and J are TRBV18 and TRBJ1-1, with 7 bases fitting TRBD1. Unmatched junction bases numbered 8, after V lost 3 bases and J lost 4 bases. The germline gives CDR1 KGHSH, CDR2 LQKENI. The CDR3 is 15 residues long. This chain's CDR3 is CASSPGADRSTEAFF. Written as DNA, the CDR3 is TGTGCCAGCTCACCCGGAGCGGACAGGTCCACTGAAGCTTTCTTT.